What follows describes a single T cell receptor beta chain. Its antigen remains unidentified. Between the trimmed V and J ends, which lost 6 bases and 2 bases, there was a span of 10 bases. The CDR3 spans 13 residues. The germline gives CDR1 SNHLY, CDR2 FYNNEI. The entry originates in a study of cytomegalovirus exposure and HLA in healthy donors. Study at large: Of several hundred genotyped donors, more than 75% grouped in the Caucasian-associated ancestry cluster. Study results and caveats: Some V segments, including TRBV6-2 and TRBV6-3, were excluded as indistinguishable.

The PCR contained 60 Vbeta and 13 Jbeta primers. Assay used: immunoSEQ multiplex PCR; TCRdb lists only in-frame clones, some missing. The table lists roughly 170,000 clones, just under 85% of them singletons. Source material: PBMCs. This receptor was obtained from a girl aged 10 to 17 in good health and CMV-seropositive. This chain joins TRBV2 and TRBJ1-2; a weak D match, TRBD1 (6 bases). The CDR3 nucleotides read TGTGCCAGCAGGGACAGCATAAACTATGGCTACACCTTC. Translated, it gives CASRDSINYGYTF.